These 29 T cell receptor beta chains were all obtained from the same sample, sequenced in a study of blood T cell repertoires in COVID-19. Produced via immunoSEQ multiplex PCR; TCRdb's table is partial and in-frame only. The table lists fewer than 250,000 clones, approximately 84% of them singletons. Sequenced sample: peripheral blood. All receptors come from a man in his fifties or sixties with acute or convalescent COVID-19.

The CDR3 sequence is CASSPPGGTGNTIYF. CDR3 bases: TGCGCCAGCAGCCCCCCAGGGGGCACCGGAAACACCATATATTTT. The chain links TRBV5-1 to TRBJ1-3; 8 nucleotides agree with TRBD1. V lost 4 bases, J lost 4 bases, and 7 bases stayed unmatched. Germline CDR1 and CDR2: SGHRS and YFSETQ. The CDR3 is 15 residues long.

The chain is built from TRBV28 and TRBJ1-1; 7 positions agree with TRBD1. Germline CDR1 reads MDHEN; CDR2 reads SYDVKM. The CDR3 totals 13 residues. With 6 bases clipped from V and 10 bases from J, the junction kept 11 bases outside the gene matches. The CDR3 bases are TGTGCCAGCAGAACAGGGGAATTATCCGGAGCTTTCTTT. Its protein product is CASRTGELSGAFF.

This sequence joins TRBV28 and TRBJ1-5; D gene uncertain. Germline V gives CDR1 MDHEN, CDR2 SYDVKM. The V gene lost 11 bases and the J gene lost 1 base, with 9 bases spanning the gap. CDR3 length equals 12 residues. The CDR3 sequence: CAARVSNQPQHF. The CDR3 DNA reads as TGTGCCGCCCGGGTAAGCAATCAGCCCCAGCATTTT. The full variable domain, its missing parts supplied by reference TRBV28 and TRBJ1-5, is DVKVTQSSRYLVKRTGEKVFLECVQDMDHENMFWYRQDPGLGLRLIYFSYDVKMKEKGDIPEGYSVSREKKERFSLILESASTNQTSMYLCAARVSNQPQHFGDGTRLSIL.

CDR3: CASRTGGNQPQHF. In nucleotides, the CDR3 is TGTGCCAGCAGAACGGGGGGCAATCAGCCCCAGCATTTT. This chain connects TRBV12-3 or TRBV12-4 to TRBJ1-5; possibly TRBD1 for D (5 bases). This CDR3 is built from 13 residues. Trimming pared 6 bases from V and 2 bases from J, leaving 8 bases between.

The table lists this clone with a few counts. CDR3 loop: CASSAGQGTRNTEAFF. The CDR3, as DNA: TGTGCCAGCAGCGCGGGACAGGGAACGAGGAACACTGAAGCTTTCTTT. The gene calls are TRBV5-4 and TRBJ1-1, with 9 bases that match TRBD1. CDR1 is SGHNT and CDR2 is YYREEE in the germline V gene (reference sequence). V dropped 4 bases and J dropped 1; count of bases not matched to a gene: 8. The CDR3 sequence is 16 residues long.

The chain recombines TRBV15 with TRBJ2-7, with 9 bases that match TRBD1. The junction had 9 bases not matched to a gene; V was cut back by 0 bases and J by 9 bases. The CDR3 length is 15 residues. In germline, CDR1 is LNHNV, CDR2 YYDKDF (reference sequence). The CDR3 DNA reads TGTGCCACCAGCAGAGATCACGGGACAGGGACAGTGCAGTACTTC. It specifies CATSRDHGTGTVQYF.

This sequence joins TRBV10-3 and TRBJ2-7, with 10 bases that match TRBD1. The CDR3 runs 12 residues. Germline trimming cut 10 bases from V and 5 bases from J; bases unmatched to any gene: 5. From germline, CDR1 is ENHRY and CDR2 SYGVKD. CDR3 region: CATGQGSHEQYF. The CDR3 coding sequence is TGTGCCACGGGACAGGGGTCCCACGAGCAGTACTTC.

V usage is TRBV6-1 and J usage is TRBJ1-2; D is unresolved. CDR1 is MNHNS and CDR2 is SASEGT in the germline V gene. CDR3 length equals 14 residues. Trimming removed 3 bases from V and 7 bases from J, with 15 bases in between. The CDR3 region has the DNA TGTGCCAGCAGTGACGGCACCGTCGCAGGTGGCTACACCTTC. Translation gives CASSDGTVAGGYTF.

In this sample, this clone turned up once. V usage is TRBV10-3 and J usage is TRBJ1-5, with TRBD1 matching over 8 bases. With V trimmed by 8 bases and J by 1 base, 7 bases remained unmatched. There are 15 residues in the CDR3. Looked up from germline, CDR1 is ENHRY and CDR2 is SYGVKD. The CDR3 loop reads CAISLTGASNQPQHF. CDR3 DNA sequence: TGTGCCATCTCCCTGACAGGGGCAAGCAATCAGCCCCAGCATTTT.

The V call is TRBV30, the J call TRBJ1-4, with D unclear. Between the trimmed V and J ends, which lost 2 bases and 8 bases, there was a span of 12 bases. The CDR3 totals 13 residues. Germline CDR1 and CDR2: GTSNPN and SVGIG (reference sequence). CDR3 coding DNA: TGTGCCTGGAGTAAGGGCGGGGAGGAAAAACTGTTTTTT. Its protein is CAWSKGGEEKLFF.

J is TRBJ2-7 and V is TRBV6-5, with D tentatively TRBD2 (6 bases). CDR1 MNHEY and CDR2 SVGAGI come from the germline V gene. Trimming left V 6 bases short and J 4 bases short, with 16 bases between. The CDR3 length is 14 residues. The CDR3 sequence: CASRSRLVWYEQYF. CDR3 coding DNA: TGTGCCAGCAGATCTCGACTAGTTTGGTACGAGCAGTACTTC.

The V call is TRBV29-1, the J call TRBJ2-1; D is ambiguous. V shed 4 bases and J shed 3 bases, with 10 bases lying between them. The CDR3 has 13 residues. Germline loops: CDR1 SQVTM, CDR2 ANQGSEA. CDR3 DNA: TGCAGCGTTGCACAGACCTTCTACAATGAGCAGTTCTTC. Translating gives CSVAQTFYNEQFF.

The genes are TRBV7-9 and TRBJ1-5; D gene uncertain. Trimming stripped 1 base from V and 4 bases from J, with 5 bases between. The CDR3 is 13 amino acids. CDR1 and CDR2 (germline): SEHNR, FQNEAQ (reference sequence). CDR3: CASSLDGNQPQHF. The CDR3 DNA sequence: TGTGCCAGCAGCTTAGACGGGAATCAGCCCCAGCATTTT. The full variable domain, with the rest looked up from reference TRBV7-9 and TRBJ1-5, is DTGVSQNPRHKITKRGQNVTFRCDPISEHNRLYWYRQTLGQGPEFLTYFQNEAQLEKSRLLSDRFSAERPKGSFSTLEIQRTEQGDSAMYLCASSLDGNQPQHFGDGTRLSIL.

V is TRBV10-3 and J is TRBJ2-2; the match to TRBD2 covers 9 bases. The CDR3 has 19 residues. Germline CDR1 is ENHRY and CDR2 is SYGVKD. The V and J ends lost 5 bases and 4 bases, in that order; junction bases with no gene match: 17. In DNA form, the CDR3 reads TGTGCCATCAGTCCCCGAGACCTAGGAGCGGGGGGCTTCACCGGGGAGCTGTTTTTT. This translates into CAISPRDLGAGGFTGELFF.

The rearrangement uses TRBV7-8 and TRBJ1-1; 11 nucleotides match TRBD1. Germline values: CDR1 SGHVS, CDR2 FQNEAQ. There are 16 residues in the CDR3. Trimming removed 5 bases from V and 3 bases from J; junction bases left unmatched: 8. The CDR3 loop is CASSAWDRGSDTEAFF. CDR3 DNA: TGTGCCAGCAGCGCCTGGGACAGGGGGTCGGACACTGAAGCTTTCTTT.

The V and J genes are TRBV19 and TRBJ1-6, with TRBD1 as a possible D gene (6 bases). The ends were cut back, 4 bases at V and 0 bases at J, with 13 bases in the middle. The CDR3 extends over 17 amino acids. Germline V gene data show CDR1 as LNHDA and CDR2 as SQIVND (reference sequence). The CDR3 here is CASSTLTGSSYNSPLHF. The DNA of the CDR3 is TGTGCCAGTAGTACCTTGACAGGCAGCTCCTATAATTCACCCCTCCACTTT.

The gene calls are TRBV7-9 and TRBJ2-7, with TRBD2 as a possible D gene (6 bases). Per germline, CDR1 SEHNR and CDR2 FQNEAQ (reference sequence). This CDR3 is built from 12 residues. Trimming took 5 bases from V and 6 from J, leaving 11 bases between them. The CDR3 spells CASSPGGFEQYF. CDR3 DNA sequence: TGTGCCAGCAGCCCCGGAGGGTTCGAGCAGTACTTC.

V usage is TRBV5-1 and J usage is TRBJ2-5, with 9 bases that match TRBD1. Germline assignment: CDR1 SGHRS and CDR2 YFSETQ. Trimming cost V 3 bases and J 4 bases; bases outside gene matches: 13. The CDR3 extends over 17 amino acids. The DNA for the CDR3 is TGCGCCAGCAGCTGGATCGGGACAGGGAGCACTGGAGAGACCCAGTACTTC. It yields the protein CASSWIGTGSTGETQYF.

The chain recombines TRBV7-3 with TRBJ2-1; 8 nucleotides match TRBD1. Germline V CDR1 and CDR2: SGHTA, FQGTGA. This CDR3 is built from 16 residues. V lost 5 bases to trimming and J lost 1 base; unmatched junction nucleotides: 7. The CDR3 sequence: CASSDGQGLSYNEQFF. The CDR3 nucleotides read TGTGCCAGCAGCGATGGACAGGGATTATCCTACAATGAGCAGTTCTTC.

This rearrangement joins TRBV5-6 to TRBJ2-7; 9 bases align to TRBD2. J gave up 4 bases and V 0 bases, and 5 bases lay outside the gene matches. Germline V gene lookup returns CDR1 SGHDT and CDR2 YYEEEE. The CDR3 runs to 15 residues. The CDR3 bases are TGTGCCAGCAGCTTGGTTCTAGCGGGAAGTTACGAGCAGTACTTC. It is translated as CASSLVLAGSYEQYF.

The CDR3 DNA reads as TGTGCCAGCAGCCACAGGGGGTCATACAATGAGCAGTTCTTC. Protein sequence: CASSHRGSYNEQFF. The chain uses TRBV3-1 (or the pseudogene TRBV3-2) and TRBJ2-1, with 7 bases lining up with TRBD1. This CDR3 contains 14 residues. Trimming at V came to 3 bases and at J to 4 bases, leaving 3 bases not matched to a gene. Germline V gene lookup returns CDR1 LGHDT and CDR2 YNNKEL (reference sequence).

The chain joins TRBV9 to TRBJ2-2; TRBD1 matches 7 bases. V was clipped by 0 bases and J by 11 bases; unmatched bases: 4. The CDR3 runs to 13 residues. Germline CDR1 is SGDLS and CDR2 is YYNGEE. This CDR3 is CASSVEGQSELFF. The CDR3 DNA reads as TGTGCCAGCAGCGTAGAGGGACAGTCCGAGCTGTTTTTT.

This clone occurred once. The chain employs TRBV30 and TRBJ2-1; possible D gene TRBD1, 5 bases. The germline CDR1 and CDR2 sequences are GTSNPN and SVGIG (reference sequence). This CDR3 is built from 16 residues. With 0 bases removed from V and 3 bases from J, the gap between germline ends came to 15 bases. This chain's CDR3 is CAWSVFGRVLYNEQFF. CDR3 nucleotide sequence: TGTGCCTGGAGTGTATTTGGCAGGGTCCTCTACAATGAGCAGTTCTTC.

This sequence joins TRBV9 and TRBJ2-2; 7 bases match TRBD1. CDR3 length: 16 amino acids. Germline lookup yields CDR1 SGDLS and CDR2 YYNGEE. Losses at the gene ends were 2 bases for V and 1 base for J; bases not matched to a gene: 5. The CDR3 DNA sequence: TGTGCCAGCAGCGTGCCCCGGGACAGGAACACCGGGGAGCTGTTTTTT. It codes for CASSVPRDRNTGELFF.

The rearrangement links TRBV11-2 to TRBJ1-5; maybe TRBD1 (6 bases). Germline loops: CDR1 SGHAT, CDR2 FQNNGV. This CDR3 is 14 amino acids long. Between the trimmed V and J ends, which lost 5 bases and 5 bases, there was a span of 13 bases. CDR3 loop: CASSPTRTDQPQHF. The CDR3 region has the DNA TGTGCCAGCAGCCCAACCCGGACAGATCAGCCCCAGCATTTT. Full variable domain (missing parts from reference TRBV11-2 and TRBJ1-5): EAGVAQSPRYKIIEKRQSVAFWCNPISGHATLYWYQQILGQGPKLLIQFQNNGVVDDSQLPKDRFSAERLKGVDSTLKIQPAKLEDSAVYLCASSPTRTDQPQHFGDGTRLSIL.

This sequence joins TRBV7-2 and TRBJ1-6, with TRBD1 as a possible D gene (6 bases). In germline, CDR1 is SGHTA, CDR2 FQGNSA. V was shortened by 5 bases and J by 10 bases, with 18 bases between the two germline ends. There are 15 residues in the CDR3. CDR3 sequence reads: CASSLNLGARSPLHF. The DNA for the CDR3 is TGTGCCAGCAGCCTTAATCTGGGGGCACGGTCACCCCTCCACTTT.

CDR3 sequence: CASSFARAVSTDTQYF. The CDR3 bases are TGCGCCAGCAGCTTTGCGAGGGCGGTGAGCACAGATACGCAGTATTTT. J is TRBJ2-3 and V is TRBV5-1; D perhaps matches TRBD2 (5 bases). The CDR3 is 16 amino acids. V dropped 2 bases and J dropped 0 bases, with 13 bases sitting between them. The germline gives CDR1 SGHRS, CDR2 YFSETQ. Full variable domain (missing parts from reference TRBV5-1 and TRBJ2-3): KAGVTQTPRYLIKTRGQQVTLSCSPISGHRSVSWYQQTPGQGLQFLFEYFSETQRNKGNFPGRFSGRQFSNSRSEMNVSTLELGDSALYLCASSFARAVSTDTQYFGPGTRLTVL.

This chain links TRBV9 with TRBJ1-1; no definite D call. V gave up 0 bases and J gave up 5 bases, with 14 bases separating them. This CDR3 is built from 15 residues. The germline V gene encodes CDR1 SGDLS and CDR2 YYNGEE. The CDR3 nucleotides are TGTGCCAGCAGCGTAGTTAACCTCCCGGGGACTGAAGCTTTCTTT. Amino acids: CASSVVNLPGTEAFF. The whole variable domain, remainder taken from reference TRBV9 and TRBJ1-1, is DSGVTQTPKHLITATGQRVTLRCSPRSGDLSVYWYQQSLDQGLQFLIQYYNGEERAKGNILERFSAQQFPDLHSELNLSSLELGDSALYFCASSVVNLPGTEAFFGQGTRLTVV.

This chain connects TRBV12-3 or TRBV12-4 to TRBJ1-5; no clear D gene. The length of the CDR3 is 13 residues. Trimming pared 3 bases from V and 5 bases from J, leaving 8 bases between. Written as DNA, the CDR3 is TGTGCCAGCAGTTTTCAGATACATCAGCCCCAGCATTTT. Amino acid sequence: CASSFQIHQPQHF.